The clone carrying this T cell receptor beta chain was detected many times. TCR beta CDR3 region amplification was performed from RNA transcripts. Primed by the HTBI set, a first-round RT-PCR was run on the TCR CDR3. MiXCR, run by TCRdb on the multiplex PCR reads, gives a single entry per CDR3 protein. The repertoire consists of fewer than 500,000 distinct CDR3 sequences, with 13% occurring once and the leading ten covering around 21%. The sample is drawn from a study of T cells in Graves' hyperthyroidism and ophthalmopathy. Study summary: Any treatment followed the collection of peripheral blood at initial diagnosis.

This CDR3 has 11 amino acids. Trimming left V 1 base short and J 8 bases short, with 8 bases between. Per germline, CDR1 GTSNPN and CDR2 SVGIG (reference sequence). The material sequenced was blood. The chain recombines TRBV30 with TRBJ1-2; D remains ambiguous. The source is a young man with Graves' hyperthyroidism that later progressed to Graves' ophthalmopathy. DNA for the CDR3: TGTGCCTGGAGTGGGGGTCGCGGCTACACCTTC. Amino acid sequence: CAWSGGRGYTF.